This T cell receptor (beta chain) comes out of a study of blood T cell repertoires in COVID-19. This CDR3 is 16 amino acids long. Trimming removed 6 bases from V and 8 bases from J; junction bases left unmatched: 15. Germline V gives CDR1 LNHDA, CDR2 SQIVND (reference sequence). Generated by immunoSEQ multiplex PCR, the TCRdb table keeps only in-frame clones and is missing some. In the table there are under 200,000 clones, 65% to 85% of which are singletons. This receptor was obtained from a woman aged 55 to 70 who had recovered from COVID-19. This chain links TRBV19 with TRBJ2-1, with 8 bases that match TRBD2. What was sequenced was PBMCs or T cells enriched from blood (not recorded which). CDR3 coding DNA: TGTGCCAGTAGCAAATTACTAGCGGCCCTCCCCCATGAGCAGTTCTTC. It is translated as CASSKLLAALPHEQFF.